Below are 13 T cell receptor beta chains sequenced from a single sample in a study of monozygotic twins with inflammatory bowel disease. No DNA is given; TCRdb re-called the 5' RACE reads and lists each CDR3 protein once. This listing includes roughly 140,000 distinct CDR3 sequences. Material for sequencing was blood. The receptors come from a human donor with ulcerative colitis or Crohn's disease, or a healthy co-twin of an affected twin (not recorded which).

The chain employs TRBV9 and TRBJ1-5; TCRdb lists TRBD1, though no DNA is available to test this call. This CDR3 has 16 amino acids. Germline lookup yields CDR1 SGDLS and CDR2 YYNGEE. This CDR3 is CASSAGQGYSNQPQHF.

This rearrangement joins TRBV12-3 or TRBV12-4 to TRBJ2-5; TCRdb outputs TRBD2, but without DNA this stays unchecked. This CDR3 is built from 13 residues. The CDR3 loop is CASLAGEQETQYF.

The gene calls are TRBV7-9 and TRBJ2-5. The CDR3 is 15 amino acids. Germline V CDR1 and CDR2: SEHNR, FQNEAQ (reference sequence). The CDR3 is CASSLPPTNQETQYF.

The chain links TRBV12-3 or TRBV12-4 to TRBJ2-7. The CDR3 spans 14 residues. This chain's CDR3 is CASSFLTSSYEQYF.

The chain links TRBV12-2 to TRBJ1-4; as DNA is missing, the TRBD1 call by TCRdb cannot be tested. TRBV12-2 is designated a pseudogene. The CDR3 runs to 15 residues. This CDR3 reads CASRSNRERNEKLFF.

The V call is TRBV6-4, the J call TRBJ2-7; the TCRdb call, TRBD1, lacks DNA for checking. Germline V lookup: CDR1 MRHNA, CDR2 SNTAGT. CDR3 length: 16 residues. The CDR3 spells CASSDPGQGATYEQYF.

This sequence joins TRBV4-2 and TRBJ1-2; checking the TCRdb D call of TRBD1 is not possible without DNA. The CDR3 totals 15 residues. The germline V gene has CDR1 LGHNA and CDR2 YNFKEQ. This CDR3 reads CASSEQGSPNYGYTF.

V gene TRBV12-3 or TRBV12-4 combines with J gene TRBJ1-1. This CDR3 comprises 11 residues. CDR3 sequence: CASVSTTEAFF.

The V and J genes are TRBV7-2 and TRBJ2-3. The CDR3 sequence is 11 residues long. CDR1 and CDR2 (germline): SGHTA, FQGNSA. The CDR3 protein is CASSDSDTQYF.

CDR3 sequence: CASSPTIGQGNTEAFF. This sequence joins TRBV3-1 and TRBJ1-1; TCRdb lists TRBD1, though no DNA is available to test this call. The CDR3 has 16 amino acids. Germline values: CDR1 LGHDT, CDR2 YNNKEL (reference sequence).

The chain uses TRBV6-5 and TRBJ2-6; TCRdb picks TRBD1, but there is no DNA to check that call. Germline V gene lookup returns CDR1 MNHEY and CDR2 SVGAGI. This CDR3 spans 19 amino acids. This CDR3 reads CASSYFSGTGSSGANVLTF.

The chain couples TRBV12-3 or TRBV12-4 to TRBJ1-2; TCRdb returns TRBD1, unconfirmable since there is no DNA. The CDR3 runs to 14 residues. The CDR3: CASSPIGWGDGYTF.

CDR3 loop: CASSGKPGLAGFGELFF. The gene calls are TRBV12-3 or TRBV12-4 and TRBJ2-2; absent DNA, TCRdb's TRBD2 call cannot be checked. The CDR3 is 17 amino acids.